The text below deals with one T cell receptor (beta chain). Its antigen is unidentified. This sample is drawn from a study of T cell responses to AZD1222 COVID-19 vaccine. Whole-study findings and limits: Spike as a whole was targeted by vaccine-associated CD4 TCRs, dominant at 160-218 and 743-854. Receipt of two AZD1222 doses was followed by a rise in Spike-specific TCR breadth and depth. Repertoires were sampled only after the peak T cell response.

This table comes from immunoSEQ multiplex PCR, and its TCRdb copy is limited to in-frame clones, with some not included. The profile shows 100,000 or so clones, roughly 87% of them singletons. Germline V lookup: CDR1 LNHDA, CDR2 SQIVND (reference sequence). V gave up 4 bases and J gave up 8 bases; unmatched junction bases: 6. The CDR3 length is 14 residues. This material consisted of peripheral blood, taken on day 0 of AZD1222 vaccination. The chain uses TRBV19 and TRBJ1-5; TRBD1 matches 9 bases. This TCR derives from an adult in good health. Here the CDR3 reads CASSTQGAGKPQHF. Here the CDR3 DNA reads TGTGCCAGTAGTACACAGGGGGCGGGGAAGCCCCAGCATTTT.